These 21 T cell receptor beta chains share one sample of origin, sequenced in a study of blood T cell repertoires in COVID-19. Sequenced by immunoSEQ multiplex PCR; TCRdb stores in-frame clones only, minus some. This sample has about 160,000 clones; just under 85% occur once, and the top ten carry around a fifth. Material for sequencing was peripheral blood. These receptors were taken from an elderly woman with acute or convalescent COVID-19.

This chain joins TRBV6-5 and TRBJ1-1; D ambiguous. The ends were cut back, 8 bases at V and 1 base at J, with 5 bases in the middle. The germline V gene has CDR1 MNHEY and CDR2 SVGAGI. This CDR3 spans 11 amino acids. CDR3: CASGSNTEAFF. The DNA for the CDR3 is TGTGCCAGCGGCTCGAACACTGAAGCTTTCTTT.

The chain employs TRBV19 and TRBJ2-1; no firm D call. The CDR3 consists of 15 residues. The germline CDR1 and CDR2 sequences are LNHDA and SQIVND (reference sequence). Trimming left V 3 bases short and J 0 bases short, with 9 bases between. The CDR3 loop reads CASSIWQSSYNEQFF. The CDR3 nucleotides read TGTGCCAGTAGTATTTGGCAAAGCTCCTACAATGAGCAGTTCTTC.

As for this clone: The DNA is omitted, as the CDR3 cannot be located on it reliably, and the CDR3 follows TCRdb's listing. This rearrangement joins TRBV12-2 to TRBJ2-1; the D call TRBD2 from the table was never checked on the DNA. TRBV12-2 counts as a pseudogene. The CDR3 is 21 residues long, ends included. This chain's CDR3 is CASRLQRAGEVGSGSYNEQFF.

The chain joins TRBV7-9 to TRBJ2-1; unclear D gene. V was pared by 0 bases and J by 0 bases, with 6 bases between. This CDR3 is built from 15 residues. Germline loops: CDR1 SEHNR, CDR2 FQNEAQ (reference sequence). The CDR3: CASSLAMSSYNEQFF. Here the CDR3 DNA reads TGTGCCAGCAGCTTAGCGATGAGCTCCTACAATGAGCAGTTCTTC.

CDR3: CAKGTSSVSGNIQYF. DNA of the CDR3: TGTGCCAAAGGGACTAGCTCGGTCTCGGGAAACATTCAGTACTTC. This chain connects TRBV21-1 to TRBJ2-4; TRBD2, the D gene given by the table, was not confirmed from the DNA. TRBV21-1 is labeled a pseudogene. This CDR3 is built from 15 residues.

The rearrangement links TRBV5-1 to TRBJ2-1; D might be TRBD2 (6 bases). Germline V CDR1 and CDR2: SGHRS, YFSETQ. The CDR3 loop spans 15 amino acids. The V gene lost 5 bases and the J gene lost 5 bases, with 17 bases spanning the gap. Here the CDR3 reads CASSPGLPQNNEQFF. CDR3 coding DNA: TGCGCCAGCAGTCCGGGACTCCCCCAGAACAATGAGCAGTTCTTC.

This sequence joins TRBV30 and TRBJ2-7; TRBD2 matches at 10 bases. This CDR3 contains 17 residues. Germline V lookup: CDR1 GTSNPN, CDR2 SVGIG (reference sequence). The V gene end was trimmed by 2 bases and the J gene end by 0 bases; junction bases not matched to a gene: 10. CDR3 DNA: TGTGCCTGGAGTATAAGGACTAGCGGCCCTCCCTCCTACGAGCAGTACTTC. Protein: CAWSIRTSGPPSYEQYF.

The rearrangement uses TRBV7-7 and TRBJ2-2, with D possibly TRBD2 on 5 matching bases. V shed 1 base and J shed 5 bases, with 5 bases lying between them. Germline loops: CDR1 SSHAT, CDR2 FNYEAQ (reference sequence). The CDR3 totals 13 residues. CDR3 protein: CASSLERTGELFF. The CDR3, as DNA: TGTGCCAGCAGCTTAGAGCGGACCGGGGAGCTGTTTTTT.

This chain joins TRBV2 and TRBJ1-3; D is undetermined. Germline V lookup: CDR1 SNHLY, CDR2 FYNNEI. The CDR3 totals 14 residues. V was cut by 2 bases and J by 10 bases, with 15 bases left in between. Here the CDR3 DNA reads TGTGCCAGCAGTGAAACCAGTGTAGAGGTTACCATATATTTT. Translating it yields CASSETSVEVTIYF.

The chain links TRBV20-1 to TRBJ1-2; D remains unclear. CDR3 length: 11 residues. Germline CDR1 and CDR2: DFQATT and SNEGSKA (reference sequence). V was cut by 3 bases and J by 7 bases, with 9 bases left in between. The CDR3: CSASPGGGYTF. For the CDR3, the DNA is TGCAGTGCTAGCCCCGGTGGTGGCTACACCTTC.

The rearrangement uses TRBV7-9 and TRBJ1-2; TRBD1 matches at 9 bases. V gave up 4 bases and J gave up 6 bases; unmatched junction bases: 0. CDR3 length equals 12 residues. Germline V gene sequence: CDR1 SEHNR, CDR2 FQNEAQ (reference sequence). The CDR3 spells CASSWDRDGYTF. CDR3 bases: TGTGCCAGCAGCTGGGACAGGGATGGCTACACCTTC. Full variable domain (rest looked up from reference TRBV7-9 and TRBJ1-2): DTGVSQNPRHKITKRGQNVTFRCDPISEHNRLYWYRQTLGQGPEFLTYFQNEAQLEKSRLLSDRFSAERPKGSFSTLEIQRTEQGDSAMYLCASSWDRDGYTFGSGTRLTVV.

In this sample, this clone turned up a few times. The CDR3 DNA reads TGTGCCTGGAGTGTAGACGGGAATGGAGAGCAGTACTTC. It is translated as CAWSVDGNGEQYF. The chain has TRBV30 and TRBJ2-7; D might be TRBD2 (5 bases). Germline CDR1 reads GTSNPN; CDR2 reads SVGIG (reference sequence). This CDR3 contains 13 residues. V was shortened by 0 bases and J by 7 bases, with 13 bases between the two germline ends.

The V gene is TRBV5-1, the J gene TRBJ1-1; a possible D gene is TRBD1 (6 bases). This CDR3 region has 15 residues. V was clipped by 0 bases and J by 9 bases, with 18 bases between them. CDR1 and CDR2 from the germline V gene are SGHRS and YFSETQ. In DNA, the CDR3 is TGCGCCAGCAGCTTGGTATTGGACAGCCAGACCCAAGCTTTCTTT. It codes for CASSLVLDSQTQAFF.

In DNA, the CDR3 is TGTGCCAGCAGCTCGGGACAGACTAGCACAGATACGCAGTATTTT. Protein sequence: CASSSGQTSTDTQYF. This chain connects TRBV11-2 to TRBJ2-3; 7 bases fit TRBD1. The J segment lost 0 bases and the V segment lost 4 bases, leaving 4 bases of the junction unmatched. The CDR3 covers 15 residues. Germline CDR1 and CDR2: SGHAT and FQNNGV.

The V gene is TRBV18, the J gene TRBJ2-5; 8 positions agree with TRBD1. J was trimmed by 5 bases and V by 3 bases; bases with no gene match: 5. This CDR3 is 14 amino acids long. The germline CDR1 and CDR2 sequences are KGHSH and LQKENI. DNA for the CDR3: TGTGCCAGCTCACCTATCGGACAGGGTGAGACCCAGTACTTC. Protein: CASSPIGQGETQYF.

This clone was observed a single time. V and J are TRBV10-3 and TRBJ1-1; a weak D match, TRBD1 (6 bases). CDR1 is ENHRY and CDR2 is SYGVKD in the germline V gene. The CDR3 runs 13 residues. V gave up 7 bases and J gave up 2 bases, with 11 bases separating them. The CDR3 DNA follows: TGTGCCATCACTCTGGACAGTAACACTGAAGCTTTCTTT. As protein: CAITLDSNTEAFF.

This clone was counted at least ten times. The chain is built from TRBV5-1 and TRBJ1-6; D is unclear. The CDR3 totals 13 residues. Germline V gene data show CDR1 as SGHRS and CDR2 as YFSETQ. Deletions cut 0 bases from V and 7 bases from J, with 5 bases between. The CDR3 DNA reads as TGCGCCAGCAGCTTGGAACAGAATTCACCCCTCCACTTT. Residues: CASSLEQNSPLHF.

CDR3 residues: CASSLTTGSKLYEQYF. CDR3 sequence (DNA): TGTGCCAGCAGCTTGACCACCGGGTCCAAATTATACGAGCAGTACTTC. The chain combines TRBV5-6 with TRBJ2-7; D is uncertain. Trimming took off 1 base at V and 4 bases at J, with 18 bases between the two ends. The CDR3 runs to 16 residues. Germline loops: CDR1 SGHDT, CDR2 YYEEEE.

This rearrangement joins TRBV2 to TRBJ1-1; 9 bases are a match to TRBD1. Per the germline V gene, CDR1 is SNHLY and CDR2 is FYNNEI. The CDR3 has 16 amino acids. V trimming: 2 bases; J trimming: 4 bases; junction bases outside the gene matches: 8. This CDR3 reads CASSESRTGEGTEAFF. The CDR3 nucleotides are TGTGCCAGCAGTGAATCCCGGACAGGGGAGGGCACTGAAGCTTTCTTT.

This chain joins TRBV20-1 and TRBJ2-7, with D maybe TRBD2 (5 bases). The germline V gene encodes CDR1 DFQATT and CDR2 SNEGSKA (reference sequence). Trimming shortened V by 6 bases and J by 4 bases, and 10 bases separated the two germline ends. CDR3 length equals 11 residues. This CDR3 reads CSARAVYEQYF. DNA of the CDR3: TGCAGTGCCCGAGCGGTGTACGAGCAGTACTTC.

The rearrangement joins TRBV6-6 to TRBJ2-7; possible D gene TRBD1, 7 bases. The germline V gene has CDR1 MNHNY and CDR2 SVGAGI (reference sequence). The CDR3 is made up of 15 amino acids. V shed 5 bases and J shed 0 bases, with 14 bases lying between them. DNA of the CDR3: TGTGCCAGCAGTGGCGCGGGACAGAGCTCCTACGAGCAGTACTTC. The encoded protein is CASSGAGQSSYEQYF.